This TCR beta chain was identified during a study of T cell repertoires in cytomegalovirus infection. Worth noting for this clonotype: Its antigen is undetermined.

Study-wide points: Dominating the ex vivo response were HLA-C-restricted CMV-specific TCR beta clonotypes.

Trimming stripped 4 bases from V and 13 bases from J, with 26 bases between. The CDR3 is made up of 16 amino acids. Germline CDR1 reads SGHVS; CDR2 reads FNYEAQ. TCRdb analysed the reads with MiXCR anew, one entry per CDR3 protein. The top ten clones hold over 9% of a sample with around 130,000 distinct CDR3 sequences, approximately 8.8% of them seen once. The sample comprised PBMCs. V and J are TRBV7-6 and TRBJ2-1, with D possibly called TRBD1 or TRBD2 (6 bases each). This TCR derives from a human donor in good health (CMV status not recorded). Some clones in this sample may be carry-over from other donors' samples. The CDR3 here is CASSSGLGGPYSDQFF. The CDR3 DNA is TGTGCCAGCAGCTCAGGGTTGGGGGGCCCATACAGTGATCAGTTCTTC.